A selection of T cell receptor beta chains follows, all from one sample in a study of vaccination and CD4 T cells after COVID-19. From the PCR reads, TCRdb called clonotypes with MiXCR, one entry per CDR3 protein. The table has over 20,000 distinct CDR3 sequences, about two fifths seen once. Their antigens are not known. Sequencing input: CD4+ T cells from blood, cultured in vitro. The receptors come from a human donor who had recovered from COVID-19. Both conserved end residues are part of each CDR3. The D gene is left open where the match is weak. A row's size may be missing; if present it is once, few, many or a size class.

D: .; V: TRBV25-1; size: few; J: TRBJ2-5; DNA: TGTGCCAGCAGTGAATCCTCAACCCTGGGGTTACGAGAGACCCAGTACTTC; CDR3: CASSESSTLGLRETQYF
D: .; V: TRBV5-1; size: .; J: TRBJ2-2; DNA: TGCGCCAGCAGCTTGGCGGCCCGGGAGCTGTTTTTT; CDR3: CASSLAARELFF
D: TRBD2; V: TRBV10-3; size: few; J: TRBJ2-2; DNA: TGTGCCATCAGTGGAGAAGCGGGAGCGAACACCGGGGAGCTGTTTTTT; CDR3: CAISGEAGANTGELFF
D: TRBD2; V: TRBV19; size: few; J: TRBJ2-1; DNA: TGTGCCAGTAGTATAGGACTAGCGGGGGGGCTTGGGCAGTTCTTC; CDR3: CASSIGLAGGLGQFF
D: TRBD2; V: TRBV20-1; size: few; J: TRBJ2-3; DNA: TGCAGTGCTAGAGACAGGACTAGCGGGGGTAAGAAGGCAGATACGCAGTATTTT; CDR3: CSARDRTSGGKKADTQYF
D: .; V: TRBV4-2; size: .; J: TRBJ2-4; DNA: TGTGCCAGCAGCCAAGACCACAGTGGTCAGCAAAACATTCAGTACTTC; CDR3: CASSQDHSGQQNIQYF
D: .; V: TRBV28; size: few; J: TRBJ1-5; DNA: TGTGCCAGCAGACCCCCGGGACCTAGCAATCAGCCCCAGCATTTT; CDR3: CASRPPGPSNQPQHF
D: TRBD2; V: TRBV29-1; size: .; J: TRBJ2-5; DNA: TGCAGCGTTGAAGATAGCGGGGGCGGAGAGACCCAGTACTTC; CDR3: CSVEDSGGGETQYF
D: TRBD2; V: TRBV7-2; size: .; J: TRBJ2-4; DNA: TGTGCCAGCAGCTTAGTAGCGGGAGGGGTTGGGACCAAAAACATTCAGTACTTC; CDR3: CASSLVAGGVGTKNIQYF
D: .; V: TRBV28; size: .; J: TRBJ1-5; DNA: TGTGCCAGCAGTGACTATCGCTTGATAGCCAATCAGCCCCAGCATTTT; CDR3: CASSDYRLIANQPQHF
D: .; V: TRBV11-2; size: once; J: TRBJ1-5; DNA: TGTGCCAGCAGCTTAAGTGAATATAGCAATCAGCCCCAGCATTTT; CDR3: CASSLSEYSNQPQHF
D: .; V: TRBV15; size: few; J: TRBJ2-7; DNA: TGTGCCACCAGCAGAGATCTGGGGAACGAGCAGTACTTC; CDR3: CATSRDLGNEQYF
D: .; V: TRBV6-1; size: .; J: TRBJ1-1; DNA: TGTGCCGTCCGGCACAGGGAAGGTTCGAGAATGAACACTGAAGCTTTCTTT; CDR3: CAVRHREGSRMNTEAFF
D: .; V: TRBV6-5; size: .; J: TRBJ1-5; DNA: TGTGCCAGCAGTTACTCGAAGGGGGGGCCTGACAATCAGCCCCAGCATTTT; CDR3: CASSYSKGGPDNQPQHF
D: TRBD1; V: TRBV6-5; size: .; J: TRBJ2-1; DNA: TGTGCCAGCAGTTACCTTTCGGGGACAGGGGAGTACAATGAGCAGTTCTTC; CDR3: CASSYLSGTGEYNEQFF
D: .; V: TRBV6-5; size: few; J: TRBJ1-1; DNA: TGTGCCAGCAGCTACCGAGGACAGAACACTGAAGCTTTCTTT; CDR3: CASSYRGQNTEAFF